This T cell receptor beta chain was profiled in a study of T cells in Graves' hyperthyroidism and ophthalmopathy. Researchers took RNA transcripts and amplified the TCR beta CDR3 regions from them. The HTBI set primed first-round TCR CDR3 RT-PCR. TCRdb called the multiplex PCR reads again in MiXCR, with one record for every CDR3 protein. The repertoire has fewer than 650,000 distinct CDR3 sequences, 46% of them found once; the top ten carry 44%. V lost 8 bases to trimming and J lost 0 bases, with 16 bases between them. The CDR3 covers 16 residues. Germline CDR1 and CDR2: LGHDT and YNNKEL (reference sequence).

This receptor was obtained from an adult woman with Graves' disease, either hyperthyroidism or ophthalmopathy (not recorded which). The sequenced material came from peripheral blood or thyroid tissue (not recorded which). This chain links TRBV3-1 with TRBJ1-4; D unresolved. CDR3 nucleotides: TGTGCCAGCTCAAACTTGCAGAGAGCAACTAATGAAAAACTGTTTTTT. Its translation: CASSNLQRATNEKLFF.